The entry below describes one TCR beta chain. At one boundary the junction diverges from the germline segment, which might be a read error. This entry comes from a study of graft-versus-host responses after intestinal transplantation. Study-level information: Grafts that recipients had were multivisceral, liver-intestinal, or isolated intestinal transplants.

The repertoire was sequenced with immunoSEQ multiplex PCR; TCRdb's copy has only in-frame clones and lacks some. The table shows around 16,000 clones, with about 80% occurring only once. Once graft tissue had been processed, intraepithelial and lamina propria lymphocytes were released. CDR1 and CDR2 from the germline V gene are SGHTS and YDEGEE. The CDR3 extends over 12 amino acids. This receptor was identified in a human patient who received an intestinal transplant, so some T cells may come from the graft donor. Material: ileum tissue, obtained roughly 620 days after intestinal transplantation. The J gene is TRBJ1-1, the V gene TRBV5-8, with 7 bases aligning to TRBD1. CDR3 sequence reads: CETGMVVTEAFF. DNA for the CDR3: TGCGAGACAGGGATGGTCGTCACTGAAGCTTTCTTT.